A selection of T cell receptor beta chains follows, all from one sample in a study of cytomegalovirus exposure and HLA in healthy donors. TCRdb's copy holds only in-frame clones and misses some; the assay was immunoSEQ multiplex PCR. The table lists about 86,000 clones, around 70% of them singletons, with around 8.4% in the top ten. Sample: PBMCs. These receptors originate from a man aged 55-75 years in good health and CMV-seronegative. The CDR3 runs from the conserved cysteine through the conserved F or W. The D gene is left open where the match is weak. Size is omitted from some rows. Given values are once, few, many or a class for expanded clones.

d_call j_call v_call clone_size cdr3_aa cdr3_nt
TRBD1 TRBJ1-4 TRBV5-1 - CASSLAPGTENEKLFF TGCGCCAGCAGCTTGGCCCCTGGGACAGAAAATGAAAAACTGTTTTTT
- TRBJ2-5 TRBV7-8 - CASSPRRDQETQYF TGTGCCAGCAGCCCACGTCGGGACCAAGAGACCCAGTACTTC
TRBD1 TRBJ2-3 TRBV14 - CASSQTQGATDTQYF TGTGCCAGCAGCCAAACACAGGGGGCCACAGATACGCAGTATTTT
TRBD2 TRBJ2-1 TRBV28 - CASSSSLADIYNEQFF TGTGCCAGCAGTTCCTCACTAGCGGATATTTACAATGAGCAGTTCTTC
- TRBJ2-5 TRBV27 - CASSLSRGSGTQYF TGTGCCAGCAGTTTATCCCGGGGGTCAGGGACCCAGTACTTC
- TRBJ1-3 TRBV6-5 medium-sized CASSYSSGLGNTIYF TGTGCCAGCAGTTACTCATCCGGACTGGGAAACACCATATATTTT
TRBD1 TRBJ2-1 TRBV6-5 few CASSYGQGKGVLIF TGTGCCAGCAGTTACGGACAGGGAAAGGGAGTGTTGATCTTC
TRBD1 TRBJ1-2 TRBV29-1 - CSVRLQGNYGYTF TGCAGCGTGAGGCTACAGGGGAACTATGGCTACACCTTC
TRBD2 TRBJ2-1 TRBV6-1 - CASSDRSSPSSGRADEQFF TGTGCCAGCAGTGATCGGTCTTCCCCATCTAGCGGGAGGGCAGACGAGCAGTTCTTC
TRBD1 TRBJ1-2 TRBV27 few CASRSPGQPYGYTF TGTGCCAGCAGATCGCCGGGACAGCCCTATGGCTACACCTTC
TRBD1 TRBJ2-6 TRBV4-3 - CASSLTGTGPSGANVLTF TGCGCCAGCAGCCTGACCGGGACAGGCCCCTCTGGGGCCAACGTCCTGACTTTC
- TRBJ1-5 TRBV2 - CASRRGGRGNQPQHF TGTGCCAGCAGGAGGGGGGGGCGGGGGAATCAGCCCCAGCATTTT
TRBD2 TRBJ2-1 TRBV5-4 - CASSRTSGGFYNEQFF TGTGCCAGCAGCCGAACTAGCGGGGGGTTCTACAATGAGCAGTTCTTC
- TRBJ2-3 TRBV28 few CASTLPGSTDTQYF TGTGCCAGCACCTTACCCGGGTCGACAGATACGCAGTATTTT
TRBD1 TRBJ1-2 TRBV5-1 - CASSEGQGNGYTF TGCGCCAGCAGCGAAGGACAGGGAAATGGCTACACCTTC
TRBD1 TRBJ1-5 TRBV19 - CASSTTGGGSNQPQHF TGTGCCAGTAGCACTACAGGGGGCGGAAGCAATCAGCCCCAGCATTTT
- TRBJ2-1 TRBV29-1 - CSVATGPLDNEQFF TGCAGCGTTGCTACAGGTCCCCTCGACAATGAGCAGTTCTTC
TRBD2 TRBJ2-2 TRBV6-6 once CASRREGSNTGELFF TGTGCCAGCAGGCGGGAGGGATCGAACACCGGGGAGCTGTTTTTT
- TRBJ1-5 TRBV6-5 - CASSYSGRSNQPQHF TGTGCCAGCAGTTACTCGGGGAGAAGCAATCAGCCCCAGCATTTT
- TRBJ2-6 TRBV5-4 - CASTLVGQFNSGANVLTF TGTGCCAGCACCCTGGTTGGGCAGTTTAACTCTGGGGCCAACGTCCTGACTTTC
TRBD2 TRBJ2-7 TRBV29-1 - CSAGTSGSPSYEQYF TGCAGCGCCGGGACTAGCGGGTCCCCAAGCTACGAGCAGTACTTC
- TRBJ1-2 TRBV19 - CASSLRSYGYTF TGTGCCAGTAGTTTGAGAAGCTATGGCTACACCTTC
- TRBJ1-2 TRBV5-4 few CASSLDVLGRDWLPGGYTF TGTGCCAGCAGCTTGGATGTGTTAGGCAGGGACTGGCTTCCGGGTGGCTACACCTTC
TRBD1 TRBJ2-1 TRBV6-5 - CASTPGTGGEDEQFF TGTGCCAGCACCCCCGGGACAGGGGGGGAAGATGAGCAGTTCTTC
TRBD1 TRBJ2-1 TRBV6-5 - CASSMDRGRYNEQFF TGTGCCAGCAGCATGGACAGGGGGCGGTACAATGAGCAGTTCTTC
TRBD2 TRBJ2-7 TRBV6-5 - CASTGLAGRGEQYF TGTGCCAGCACTGGACTAGCGGGAAGGGGCGAGCAGTACTTC
- TRBJ2-1 TRBV10-3 - CATGAGQKNEQFF TGTGCCACAGGGGCTGGACAGAAAAATGAGCAGTTCTTC
TRBD1 TRBJ1-2 TRBV4-3 - CASSQEAAGGGSGYTF TGCGCCAGCAGCCAAGAGGCGGCAGGGGGAGGTTCTGGCTACACCTTC
TRBD1 TRBJ1-5 TRBV6-5 - CAGDRGGGQPQHF TGTGCCGGCGACAGGGGAGGCGGTCAGCCCCAGCATTTT
- TRBJ2-3 TRBV10-3 many CAISLRGHPDTQYF TGTGCCATCAGCCTTCGCGGCCATCCAGATACGCAGTATTTT
TRBD1 TRBJ1-1 TRBV27 few CASTDRVTEAFF TGTGCCAGCACCGACAGGGTCACTGAAGCTTTCTTT
- TRBJ1-3 TRBV2 medium-sized CASRRQSSGNTIYF TGTGCCAGCAGGCGACAGAGCTCTGGAAACACCATATATTTT
TRBD1 TRBJ2-3 TRBV11-3 few CASSLFGGQGSDTQYF TGTGCCAGCAGCTTATTCGGTGGACAGGGATCAGATACGCAGTATTTT
TRBD1 TRBJ2-5 TRBV23-1 - CASSPLNPGQVTQETQYF TGCGCCAGCAGTCCGCTTAACCCCGGACAGGTCACACAAGAGACCCAGTACTTC
TRBD2 TRBJ2-7 TRBV19 - CASSTSSGSYEQYF TGTGCCAGTAGTACCTCTAGCGGATCCTACGAGCAGTACTTC
- TRBJ1-1 TRBV7-2 - CASSLGRADRAFF TGTGCCAGCAGCTTAGGTCGGGCAGACAGAGCTTTCTTT
TRBD1 TRBJ2-1 TRBV30 - CAWSHNRGAYNEQFF TGTGCCTGGAGTCATAACAGGGGAGCGTACAATGAGCAGTTCTTC
TRBD2 TRBJ2-7 TRBV28 once CASREGLAESKQYF TGTGCCAGCAGGGAGGGACTAGCGGAGTCCAAGCAGTACTTC
- TRBJ1-1 TRBV7-8 few CASSYTNTEAFF TGTGCCAGCAGCTACACGAACACTGAAGCTTTCTTT
- TRBJ2-1 TRBV2 - CASSAGPHNNEQFF TGTGCCAGCAGTGCAGGCCCACACAACAATGAGCAGTTCTTC
TRBD1 TRBJ2-7 TRBV27 - CASSLSGQETYEQYF TGTGCCAGCAGTTTATCTGGACAGGAGACCTACGAGCAGTACTTC
TRBD2 TRBJ2-3 TRBV5-1 - CASSLSASGGRGDTQYF TGCGCCAGCAGCTTGTCGGCTAGCGGGGGAAGAGGAGATACGCAGTATTTT
TRBD1 TRBJ2-7 TRBV5-1 - CASSPRTGEDEQYF TGCGCCAGCAGCCCCCGGACAGGGGAGGACGAGCAGTACTTC
TRBD1 TRBJ1-1 TRBV9 - CASSPRTGQNTEAFF TGTGCCAGCAGCCCCCGGACAGGGCAGAACACTGAAGCTTTCTTT
- TRBJ2-7 TRBV6-5 - CASSYSGAGPYEQYF TGTGCCAGCAGTTACTCAGGGGCAGGACCCTACGAGCAGTACTTC
TRBD2 TRBJ2-1 TRBV29-1 - CSVAPSGRREQFF TGCAGCGTTGCCCCTAGCGGGAGAAGGGAGCAGTTCTTC
TRBD2 TRBJ2-1 TRBV4-1 - CASSQAHSGSGDEQFF TGCGCCAGCAGCCAAGCTCATAGCGGGAGTGGGGATGAGCAGTTCTTC
- TRBJ2-3 TRBV7-2 - CASSFSTPTDTQYF TGTGCCAGCAGCTTCTCTACCCCCACAGATACGCAGTATTTT
- TRBJ2-1 TRBV27 - CASGGGTYEQFF TGTGCCAGCGGGGGAGGTACTTATGAGCAGTTCTTC
TRBD1 TRBJ2-2 TRBV5-4 - CASSIPGQTNTGELFF TGTGCCAGCAGCATACCGGGACAGACGAACACCGGGGAGCTGTTTTTT
TRBD1 TRBJ2-7 TRBV7-8 - CASSPWTGTYEQYF TGTGCCAGCAGCCCCTGGACAGGGACCTACGAGCAGTACTTC
- TRBJ2-7 TRBV5-1 - CASSLGESPASGVHEQYF TGCGCCAGCAGCTTGGGCGAATCTCCCGCTTCAGGGGTGCACGAGCAGTACTTC
TRBD1 TRBJ1-5 TRBV10-3 few CAISGTGGPQSNQPQHF TGTGCCATCAGCGGGACAGGGGGGCCCCAAAGCAATCAGCCCCAGCATTTT
- TRBJ2-3 TRBV5-6 - CASSFYRDTQYF TGTGCCAGCAGCTTTTACCGGGATACGCAGTATTTT
TRBD2 TRBJ2-3 TRBV5-6 - CASRRGGGTDTQYF TGTGCCAGCCGTCGCGGGGGAGGTACAGATACGCAGTATTTT
- TRBJ2-2 TRBV29-1 - CSVDRGGELFF TGCAGCGTTGATCGGGGAGGGGAGCTGTTTTTT
- TRBJ1-2 TRBV29-1 - CSVWTDYGYTF TGCAGCGTTTGGACAGACTATGGCTACACCTTC